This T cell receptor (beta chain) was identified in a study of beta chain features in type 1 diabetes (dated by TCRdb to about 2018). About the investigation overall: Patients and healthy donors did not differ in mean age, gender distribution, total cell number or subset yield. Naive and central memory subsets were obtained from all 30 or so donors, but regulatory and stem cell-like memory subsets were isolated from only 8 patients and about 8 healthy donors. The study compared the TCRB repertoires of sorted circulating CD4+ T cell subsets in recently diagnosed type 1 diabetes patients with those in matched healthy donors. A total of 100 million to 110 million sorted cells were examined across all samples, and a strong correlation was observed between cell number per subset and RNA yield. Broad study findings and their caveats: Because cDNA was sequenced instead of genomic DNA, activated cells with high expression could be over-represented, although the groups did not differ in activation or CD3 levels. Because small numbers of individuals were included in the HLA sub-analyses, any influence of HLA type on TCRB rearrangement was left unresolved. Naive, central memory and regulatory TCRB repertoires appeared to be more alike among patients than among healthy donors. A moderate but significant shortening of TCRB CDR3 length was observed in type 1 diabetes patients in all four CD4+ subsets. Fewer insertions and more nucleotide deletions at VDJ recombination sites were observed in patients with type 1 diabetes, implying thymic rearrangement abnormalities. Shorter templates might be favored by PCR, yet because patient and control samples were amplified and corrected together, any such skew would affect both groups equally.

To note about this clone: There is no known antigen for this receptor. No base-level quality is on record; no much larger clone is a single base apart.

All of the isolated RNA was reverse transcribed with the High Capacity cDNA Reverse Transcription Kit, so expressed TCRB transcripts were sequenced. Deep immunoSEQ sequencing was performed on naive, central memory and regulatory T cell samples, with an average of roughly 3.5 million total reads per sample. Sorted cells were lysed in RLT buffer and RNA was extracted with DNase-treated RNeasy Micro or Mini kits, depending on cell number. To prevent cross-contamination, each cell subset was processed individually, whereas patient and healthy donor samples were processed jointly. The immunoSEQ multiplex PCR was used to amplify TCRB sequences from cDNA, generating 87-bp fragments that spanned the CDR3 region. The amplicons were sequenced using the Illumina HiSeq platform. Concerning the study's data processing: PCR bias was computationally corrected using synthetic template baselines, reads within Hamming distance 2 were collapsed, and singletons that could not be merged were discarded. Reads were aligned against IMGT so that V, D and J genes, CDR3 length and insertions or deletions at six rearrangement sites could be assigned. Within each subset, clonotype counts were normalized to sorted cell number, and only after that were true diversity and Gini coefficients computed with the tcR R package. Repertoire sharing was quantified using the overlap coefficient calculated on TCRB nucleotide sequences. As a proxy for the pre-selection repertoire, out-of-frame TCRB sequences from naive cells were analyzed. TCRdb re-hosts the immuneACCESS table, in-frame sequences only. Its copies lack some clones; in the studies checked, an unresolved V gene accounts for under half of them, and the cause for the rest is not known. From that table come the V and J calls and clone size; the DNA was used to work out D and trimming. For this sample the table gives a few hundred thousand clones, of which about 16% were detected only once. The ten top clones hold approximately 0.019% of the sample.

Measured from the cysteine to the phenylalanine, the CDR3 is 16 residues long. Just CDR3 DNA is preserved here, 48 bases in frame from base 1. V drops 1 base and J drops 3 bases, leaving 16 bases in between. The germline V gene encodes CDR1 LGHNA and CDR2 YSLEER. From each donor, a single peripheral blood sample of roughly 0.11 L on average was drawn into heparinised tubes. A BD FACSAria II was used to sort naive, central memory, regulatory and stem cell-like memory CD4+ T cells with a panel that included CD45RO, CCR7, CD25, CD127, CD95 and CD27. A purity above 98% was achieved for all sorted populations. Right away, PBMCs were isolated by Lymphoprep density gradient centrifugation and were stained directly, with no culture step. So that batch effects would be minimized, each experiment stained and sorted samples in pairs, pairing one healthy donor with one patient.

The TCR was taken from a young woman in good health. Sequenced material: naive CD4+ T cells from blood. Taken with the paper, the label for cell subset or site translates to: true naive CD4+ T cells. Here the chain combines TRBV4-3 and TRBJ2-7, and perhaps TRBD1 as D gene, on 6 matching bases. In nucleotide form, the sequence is TGCGCCAGCAGCCAAGGGAATGCAGGGGAGATCTACGAGCAGTACTTC. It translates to CASSQGNAGEIYEQYF.